These 32 T cell receptor beta chains were sequenced from one sample in a study of monozygotic twins with inflammatory bowel disease. TCRdb reworked the 5' RACE reads into one entry per CDR3 protein, no DNA. Here the sample table reports over 35,000 distinct CDR3 sequences. The sample comprised blood. The receptors shown here come from a human donor with ulcerative colitis or Crohn's disease, or a healthy co-twin of an affected twin (not recorded which).

This chain connects TRBV7-8 to TRBJ2-3. Per the germline V gene, CDR1 is SGHVS and CDR2 is FQNEAQ. The CDR3 length is 14 residues. The CDR3 loop is CASSLGSSTDTQYF.

V is TRBV20-1 and J is TRBJ2-2. In germline, CDR1 is DFQATT, CDR2 SNEGSKA (reference sequence). The CDR3 runs to 16 residues. This CDR3 reads CSARDLSGVNAGELFF.

The V call is TRBV6-6, the J call TRBJ2-7. The CDR3 loop spans 13 amino acids. Germline V CDR1 and CDR2: MNHNY, SVGAGI (reference sequence). The CDR3 sequence is CASSPTGSYEQYF.

The gene calls are TRBV12-3 or TRBV12-4 and TRBJ1-1. CDR3 length: 14 amino acids. This CDR3 reads CASSLVAVTTEAFF.

The V and J genes are TRBV4-1 and TRBJ2-3; TCRdb outputs TRBD2, but without DNA this stays unchecked. Germline V gene data show CDR1 as MGHRA and CDR2 as YSYEKL. The CDR3 spans 16 residues. The CDR3 sequence is CASSPKLAGGPDTQYF.

This chain uses TRBV7-9 with TRBJ2-3; TCRdb lists TRBD2, though no DNA is available to test this call. Germline loops: CDR1 SEHNR, CDR2 FQNEAQ (reference sequence). The length of the CDR3 is 16 residues. The CDR3 reads CASSLGLATISDTQYF.

The J gene is TRBJ2-6, the V gene TRBV5-4; lacking DNA, the TRBD2 call made by TCRdb goes unchecked. Germline V gene data show CDR1 as SGHNT and CDR2 as YYREEE (reference sequence). The CDR3 has 14 amino acids. CDR3 region: CASRDSSGANVLTF.

This chain uses TRBV5-5 with TRBJ1-2. CDR1 and CDR2 from the germline V gene are SGHKS and YYEKEE (reference sequence). The CDR3 loop spans 16 amino acids. The CDR3 spells CASSYSEGSANYGYTF.

This chain uses TRBV12-3 or TRBV12-4 with TRBJ2-5; TCRdb returns TRBD1, unconfirmable since there is no DNA. CDR3 size: 15 residues. The CDR3 region is CASSPRTGQKETQYF.

This chain links TRBV20-1 with TRBJ2-1; the D call from TCRdb, TRBD2, cannot be confirmed without DNA. Germline loops: CDR1 DFQATT, CDR2 SNEGSKA (reference sequence). The CDR3 spans 15 residues. CDR3 region: CSARDRGGSWDEQFF.

This chain's CDR3 is CASRDRTGNEKLFF. The V call is TRBV2, the J call TRBJ1-4; the TRBD1 assignment by TCRdb is unverifiable without DNA. The germline CDR1 and CDR2 sequences are SNHLY and FYNNEI. The CDR3 runs to 14 residues.

The chain uses TRBV7-3 and TRBJ2-3; the D call of TRBD1 rests on TCRdb alone, since no DNA is present to check it. Germline V gene data show CDR1 as SGHTA and CDR2 as FQGTGA. The CDR3 sequence is 16 residues long. CDR3 loop: CASSLSQGGTLDTQYF.

This chain joins TRBV6-2 or TRBV6-3 and TRBJ1-1; checking the TCRdb D call of TRBD1 is not possible without DNA. The CDR3 length is 13 residues. Looked up from germline, CDR1 is MNHEY and CDR2 is SVGEGT. The CDR3 region is CASTPDRRGEAFF.

The chain recombines TRBV20-1 with TRBJ1-2; TCRdb calls TRBD1, which cannot be checked without DNA. CDR1 and CDR2 from the germline V gene are DFQATT and SNEGSKA (reference sequence). CDR3 length: 14 residues. The CDR3 loop reads CSAKQTGSGYGYTF.

The rearrangement links TRBV5-1 to TRBJ2-7; TCRdb returns TRBD2, unconfirmable since there is no DNA. Germline CDR1 is SGHRS and CDR2 is YFSETQ. The CDR3 loop spans 17 amino acids. This CDR3 reads CASSLPPSGTSSYEQYF.

The V call is TRBV20-1, the J call TRBJ2-1; TCRdb's assignment of TRBD1 cannot be checked, as there is no DNA. CDR1 and CDR2 (germline): DFQATT, SNEGSKA (reference sequence). There are 16 residues in the CDR3. CDR3 loop: CSANQPGGGSYNEQFF.

The chain uses TRBV12-3 or TRBV12-4 and TRBJ2-7; TCRdb calls TRBD1, which cannot be checked without DNA. The CDR3 length is 11 residues. CDR3 region: CASSVTDEQYF.

The chain has TRBV3-1 and TRBJ2-1; TCRdb designates TRBD2, a call that cannot be tested without DNA. Per germline, CDR1 LGHDT and CDR2 YNNKEL (reference sequence). The CDR3 runs 16 residues. The CDR3 spells CASSVRLAGGLNEQFF.

The chain is built from TRBV9 and TRBJ1-1; TCRdb gives TRBD1 as the D gene, but with no DNA this cannot be confirmed. This CDR3 is 17 amino acids long. Germline CDR1 reads SGDLS; CDR2 reads YYNGEE. CDR3 protein: CASSGDDRGPRDTEAFF.

The rearrangement uses TRBV7-6 and TRBJ2-7; TCRdb returns TRBD1, unconfirmable since there is no DNA. The CDR3 has 19 amino acids. CDR1 and CDR2 (germline): SGHVS, FNYEAQ. CDR3 loop: CASSPRAGTATILEYEQYF.

The J gene is TRBJ1-5, the V gene TRBV12-3 or TRBV12-4; TCRdb's assignment of TRBD1 cannot be checked, as there is no DNA. This CDR3 contains 16 residues. The CDR3 reads CASSSQDRGPNQPQHF.

The V gene is TRBV5-1, the J gene TRBJ1-3; TCRdb lists TRBD1, though no DNA is available to test this call. Looked up from germline, CDR1 is SGHRS and CDR2 is YFSETQ. This CDR3 is built from 17 residues. CDR3 sequence: CASSLASGPQGGNTIYF. Variable domain in full (rest from reference TRBV5-1 and TRBJ1-3): KAGVTQTPRYLIKTRGQQVTLSCSPISGHRSVSWYQQTPGQGLQFLFEYFSETQRNKGNFPGRFSGRQFSNSRSEMNVSTLELGDSALYLCASSLASGPQGGNTIYFGEGSWLTVV.

The chain has TRBV12-3 or TRBV12-4 and TRBJ1-2; TCRdb designates TRBD1, a call that cannot be tested without DNA. The CDR3 spans 13 residues. CDR3 residues: CASTLRGLDGYTF.

V and J are TRBV5-1 and TRBJ2-1; the D call of TRBD2 rests on TCRdb alone, since no DNA is present to check it. CDR3 size: 13 residues. Germline CDR1 SGHRS, CDR2 YFSETQ. The CDR3 protein is CASSNGTINEQFF.

The chain uses TRBV29-1 and TRBJ1-4; absent DNA, TCRdb's TRBD1 call cannot be checked. The CDR3 is made up of 14 amino acids. Germline V gene lookup returns CDR1 SQVTM and CDR2 ANQGSEA. The chain's CDR3 is CSVEDVGAGGKLFF.

The chain recombines TRBV5-1 with TRBJ2-3. Germline CDR1 SGHRS, CDR2 YFSETQ. This CDR3 is 14 amino acids long. The CDR3 region is CASSLDRVSDTQYF.

CDR3 region: CASARGASSYNEQFF. This sequence joins TRBV7-9 and TRBJ2-1; TCRdb selects TRBD1, and the lack of DNA leaves this call unchecked. CDR3 length equals 15 residues. CDR1 and CDR2 (germline): SEHNR, FQNEAQ (reference sequence).

This rearrangement joins TRBV5-1 to TRBJ1-3; without DNA, the TCRdb call of TRBD1 cannot be checked. This CDR3 is 14 amino acids long. The germline V gene encodes CDR1 SGHRS and CDR2 YFSETQ. This chain's CDR3 is CASSDGTGANTIYF.

V gene TRBV20-1 combines with J gene TRBJ2-1; without DNA, the TCRdb call of TRBD2 cannot be checked. Germline loops: CDR1 DFQATT, CDR2 SNEGSKA (reference sequence). This CDR3 is built from 18 residues. CDR3 loop: CSATGLAGATSSYNEQFF.

The chain carries TRBV7-2 and TRBJ2-7; TCRdb returns TRBD1, unconfirmable since there is no DNA. CDR1 and CDR2 (germline): SGHTA, FQGNSA. CDR3 length: 16 residues. CDR3 in amino acids: CASSKPRARPGAEQYF. Variable domain in full (rest from reference TRBV7-2 and TRBJ2-7): GAGVSQSPSNKVTEKGKDVELRCDPISGHTALYWYRQSLGQGLEFLIYFQGNSAPDKSGLPSDRFSAERTGGSVSTLTIQRTQQEDSAVYLCASSKPRARPGAEQYFGPGTRLTVT.

The rearrangement links TRBV7-9 to TRBJ2-7. This CDR3 has 11 residues. Germline V gene lookup returns CDR1 SEHNR and CDR2 FQNEAQ (reference sequence). This chain's CDR3 is CASSQSGEQYF.

V and J are TRBV3-1 and TRBJ2-5; the D call from TCRdb, TRBD1, cannot be confirmed without DNA. Germline V lookup: CDR1 LGHDT, CDR2 YNNKEL (reference sequence). CDR3 size: 16 residues. The CDR3 here is CASSLPGGGEQETQYF.